Each of the 29 T cell receptor beta chains below was sequenced from the same sample in a study of cytomegalovirus exposure and HLA in healthy donors listed by TCRdb under 2017. Libraries were prepared through the immunoSEQ multiplex PCR assay. TCRdb carries this immuneACCESS record with in-frame sequences only. Its versions omit some clonotypes, under half of them owing to an unresolved V gene in the studies checked, with the rest unexplained. This sample gives about 76,000 clones in total; approximately 94% of them show up just once. Roughly 0.6% of the sample goes to the ten largest clones. What was sequenced was PBMCs. The receptors were gathered from a woman in her late teens or twenties in good health and CMV-seronegative.

This chain joins TRBV2 and TRBJ2-4; possibly TRBD1 for D (7 bases). The CDR3 covers 13 residues. V lost 6 bases and J 7 bases, leaving 13 bases between the germline ends. CDR1 is SNHLY, CDR2 FYNNEI, per germline. This CDR3 reads CASSDRAGNIQYF. The CDR3 DNA reads as TGTGCCAGCAGCGACAGGGCGGGGAACATTCAGTACTTC.

The chain couples TRBV4-2 to TRBJ1-3, with 7 bases matching TRBD1. CDR1 and CDR2 from the germline V gene are LGHNA and YNFKEQ. The CDR3 has 18 residues. V trimming: 0 bases; J trimming: 3 bases; junction bases outside the gene matches: 11. The chain's CDR3 is CASSQELERGRIGNTIYF. CDR3 sequence (DNA): TGTGCCAGCAGCCAAGAATTGGAGAGGGGGCGAATTGGAAACACCATATATTTT.

The J gene is TRBJ2-7, the V gene TRBV7-9, with D possibly matching TRBD2 (6 bases). The CDR3 length is 14 residues. Deletions cut 6 bases from V and 3 bases from J, with 15 bases between. CDR1 and CDR2 from the germline V gene are SEHNR and FQNEAQ (reference sequence). This chain's CDR3 is CASSVTAGLYEQYF. CDR3 DNA sequence: TGTGCCAGCAGTGTGACGGCGGGGCTCTACGAGCAGTACTTC.

This sequence joins TRBV5-1 and TRBJ2-1; D gene unclear. The CDR3 runs 11 residues. CDR1 is SGHRS, CDR2 YFSETQ, per germline. Trimming left V 4 bases short and J 8 bases short, with 7 bases between. CDR3 coding DNA: TGCGCCAGCAGCCTAGTGGATGAGCAGTTCTTC. It translates to CASSLVDEQFF.

The chain links TRBV27 to TRBJ2-7, with D possibly matching TRBD1 (6 bases). V was trimmed by 4 bases and J by 6 bases, leaving 19 bases between them. The germline V gene encodes CDR1 MNHEY and CDR2 SMNVEV (reference sequence). The CDR3 has 15 amino acids. CDR3: CASSSYTGTLTEQYF. CDR3 DNA sequence: TGTGCCAGCAGTTCATATACAGGGACCCTCACCGAGCAGTACTTC.

The chain links TRBV25-1 to TRBJ2-2; 9 bases map to TRBD1. CDR1 is MGHDK and CDR2 is SYGVNS in the germline V gene. V dropped 6 bases and J dropped 3; count of bases not matched to a gene: 2. This CDR3 region has 14 residues. The CDR3 DNA reads as TGTGCCAGCAGCCGGACAGGGGACACCGGGGAGCTGTTTTTT. Amino acid sequence: CASSRTGDTGELFF.

The chain couples TRBV19 to TRBJ1-1, with unresolved D. The CDR3 covers 14 residues. Germline CDR1 reads LNHDA; CDR2 reads SQIVND (reference sequence). The germline V and J ends were trimmed by 5 bases and 0 bases, with 10 bases remaining between them. CDR3 nucleotide sequence: TGTGCCAGTAGTTACCCCAACTTGAACACTGAAGCTTTCTTT. This gives the protein CASSYPNLNTEAFF. The whole variable domain, filled in from reference TRBV19 and TRBJ1-1, reads DGGITQSPKYLFRKEGQNVTLSCEQNLNHDAMYWYRQDPGQGLRLIYYSQIVNDFQKGDIAEGYSVSREKKESFPLTVTSAQKNPTAFYLCASSYPNLNTEAFFGQGTRLTVV.

CDR3 region: CASINPAVQPGANVLTF. The CDR3 DNA reads as TGTGCCAGTATCAACCCTGCCGTACAGCCTGGGGCCAACGTCCTGACTTTC. This chain uses TRBV19 with TRBJ2-6, with D hard to call. Per the germline V gene, CDR1 is LNHDA and CDR2 is SQIVND (reference sequence). This CDR3 is built from 17 residues. Between the trimmed V and J ends, which lost 7 bases and 2 bases, there was a span of 18 bases. The full variable domain, with the rest looked up from reference TRBV19 and TRBJ2-6, is DGGITQSPKYLFRKEGQNVTLSCEQNLNHDAMYWYRQDPGQGLRLIYYSQIVNDFQKGDIAEGYSVSREKKESFPLTVTSAQKNPTAFYLCASINPAVQPGANVLTFGAGSRLTVL.

The chain combines TRBV15 with TRBJ2-5; TRBD1 is a possible D gene (6 bases). The germline V gene has CDR1 LNHNV and CDR2 YYDKDF (reference sequence). V was shortened by 6 bases and J by 5 bases, with 22 bases between the two germline ends. The CDR3 is 16 amino acids. The CDR3 reads CATSPVVTGPGETQYF. The CDR3 nucleotides are TGTGCCACCAGTCCGGTGGTTACAGGGCCCGGGGAGACCCAGTACTTC.

This clone appeared once. The chain joins TRBV18 to TRBJ1-6; 8 bases map to TRBD1. Germline values: CDR1 KGHSH, CDR2 LQKENI. CDR3 size: 15 residues. V was pared by 6 bases and J by 7 bases, with 8 bases of the junction left unmatched. The CDR3 DNA reads TGTGCCAGCTCGCCTGGACAGGGTCAAAATTCACCCCTCCACTTT. Its protein product is CASSPGQGQNSPLHF. Full variable domain (missing parts from reference TRBV18 and TRBJ1-6): NAGVMQNPRHLVRRRGQEARLRCSPMKGHSHVYWYRQLPEEGLKFMVYLQKENIIDESGMPKERFSAEFPKEGPSILRIQQVVRGDSAAYFCASSPGQGQNSPLHFGNGTRLTVT.

This chain connects TRBV5-1 to TRBJ2-3, with TRBD2 as a possible D gene (5 bases). V lost 6 bases to trimming and J lost 3 bases, with 14 bases between them. The CDR3 totals 14 residues. From germline, CDR1 is SGHRS and CDR2 YFSETQ. In nucleotides, the CDR3 is TGCGCCAGCACCGGGGAAATAAGGACAGATACGCAGTATTTT. This gives the protein CASTGEIRTDTQYF.

This chain links TRBV6-6 with TRBJ1-5; 8 bases map to TRBD1. Germline CDR1 and CDR2: MNHNY and SVGAGI (reference sequence). This CDR3 is 14 amino acids long. Trimming removed 5 bases from V and 7 bases from J; junction bases left unmatched: 7. The CDR3 region is CASSRGQGQQPQHF. In DNA, the CDR3 is TGTGCCAGCAGTCGCGGACAGGGACAACAGCCCCAGCATTTT.

This sequence joins TRBV4-3 and TRBJ2-7; 7 bases match TRBD2. V lost 1 base to trimming and J lost 0 bases; unmatched junction nucleotides: 12. The V gene's germline CDR1 is LGHNA and CDR2 YSLEER. This CDR3 has 18 residues. DNA of the CDR3: TGCGCCAGCAGCCAAGTTTTGGGGGGGACTAAAAGCTCCTACGAGCAGTACTTC. It is translated as CASSQVLGGTKSSYEQYF.

V is TRBV12-5 and J is TRBJ1-4, with unresolved D. The V end was cut by 0 bases, the J end by 0 bases, with 11 bases between. The germline V gene has CDR1 LGHNT and CDR2 FRNRAP. This CDR3 region has 17 residues. The CDR3 is CASGLVREGSTNEKLFF. The DNA of the CDR3 is TGTGCTAGTGGTTTGGTACGTGAGGGTTCAACTAATGAAAAACTGTTTTTT. Full variable domain (rest looked up from reference TRBV12-5 and TRBJ1-4): DARVTQTPRHKVTEMGQEVTMRCQPILGHNTVFWYRQTMMQGLELLAYFRNRAPLDDSGMPKDRFSAEMPDATLATLKIQPSEPRDSAVYFCASGLVREGSTNEKLFFGSGTQLSVL.

The rearrangement joins TRBV28 to TRBJ2-7; D might be TRBD1 (5 bases). V was clipped by 2 bases and J by 7 bases, with 15 bases between them. The CDR3 consists of 14 residues. Germline V gene data show CDR1 as MDHEN and CDR2 as SYDVKM. The CDR3 region is CASSLSDSGREQYF. In nucleotides, the CDR3 is TGTGCCAGCAGTTTAAGTGACAGTGGTCGTGAGCAGTACTTC.

The CDR3 coding sequence is TGTGCCAGTATCCGGACAGGGGGCGGTGAAAAACTGTTTTTT. Protein product: CASIRTGGGEKLFF. The chain links TRBV19 to TRBJ1-4, with 11 bases identical to TRBD1. Germline CDR1 reads LNHDA; CDR2 reads SQIVND (reference sequence). The CDR3 runs 14 residues. J gave up 7 bases and V 7 bases, and 5 bases lay outside the gene matches.

This chain joins TRBV19 and TRBJ1-2; 11 nucleotides line up with TRBD1. V trimming: 3 bases; J trimming: 8 bases; junction bases outside the gene matches: 5. Germline loops: CDR1 LNHDA, CDR2 SQIVND (reference sequence). The CDR3 spans 14 residues. CDR3 residues: CASSIGTGGEGYTF. CDR3 coding DNA: TGTGCCAGTAGTATCGGGACAGGGGGTGAAGGCTACACCTTC.

The chain uses TRBV28 and TRBJ2-4; tentative D call: TRBD2 (6 bases). Germline values: CDR1 MDHEN, CDR2 SYDVKM. Trimming removed 8 bases from V and 1 base from J, with 12 bases in between. This CDR3 is built from 14 residues. CDR3: CASRGRGAKNIQYF. CDR3 in DNA: TGTGCCAGCCGAGGGCGGGGTGCCAAAAACATTCAGTACTTC.

V is TRBV6-5 and J is TRBJ2-7; TRBD1 agrees at 9 bases. The junction had 2 bases not matched to a gene; V was cut back by 8 bases and J by 0 bases. The CDR3 loop spans 13 amino acids. The germline V gene has CDR1 MNHEY and CDR2 SVGAGI. The CDR3 DNA reads TGTGCCAGCGGACAGGGGAGCTCCTACGAGCAGTACTTC. Translated, it gives CASGQGSSYEQYF.

V usage is TRBV4-1 and J usage is TRBJ2-3; 8 nucleotides match TRBD1. Germline values: CDR1 MGHRA, CDR2 YSYEKL. Trimming removed 3 bases from V and 5 bases from J; junction bases left unmatched: 10. The CDR3 totals 16 residues. The DNA of the CDR3 is TGCGCCAGCAGCCATTCGCTCGGACAGGGCGGAGATACGCAGTATTTT. Translation gives CASSHSLGQGGDTQYF.

The rearrangement joins TRBV5-1 to TRBJ2-7; 11 bases match TRBD1. Germline CDR1 reads SGHRS; CDR2 reads YFSETQ. The CDR3 totals 15 residues. The V gene end was trimmed by 3 bases and the J gene end by 5 bases; junction bases not matched to a gene: 7. The DNA of the CDR3 is TGCGCCAGCAGCTATGGGACAGGGGGGATCCACGAGCAGTACTTC. Translating gives CASSYGTGGIHEQYF.

The chain combines TRBV6-5 with TRBJ2-3; D is perhaps TRBD2 (6 bases). Germline V CDR1 and CDR2: MNHEY, SVGAGI. The V and J ends lost 1 base and 1 base respectively, with 9 bases between them. The length of the CDR3 is 15 residues. This chain's CDR3 is CASSYWPGGTDTQYF. The CDR3 DNA reads TGTGCCAGCAGTTACTGGCCGGGGGGCACAGATACGCAGTATTTT.

V gene TRBV28 combines with J gene TRBJ1-4; TRBD1 aligns across 8 bases. With V trimmed by 1 base and J by 4 bases, 8 bases remained unmatched. The CDR3 runs 17 residues. Germline loops: CDR1 MDHEN, CDR2 SYDVKM. CDR3 residues: CASSLFGGQVFNEKLFF. Here the CDR3 DNA reads TGTGCCAGCAGTTTATTTGGGGGACAGGTCTTTAATGAAAAACTGTTTTTT.

This chain links TRBV30 with TRBJ2-7, with 8 bases that match TRBD2. From germline, CDR1 is GTSNPN and CDR2 SVGIG (reference sequence). V was clipped by 2 bases and J by 6 bases; unmatched bases: 12. This CDR3 region has 15 residues. The CDR3 DNA reads as TGTGCCTGGAGTTTGATTCCGGGGGGGGCTGGCGAGCAGTACTTC. Its protein product is CAWSLIPGGAGEQYF.

V usage is TRBV6-5 and J usage is TRBJ2-3, with D possibly TRBD1 on 5 matching bases. The length of the CDR3 is 15 residues. Trimming took 0 bases from V and 6 from J, leaving 13 bases between them. CDR1 MNHEY and CDR2 SVGAGI come from the germline V gene. The CDR3 reads CASSYSGYKGDTQYF. The CDR3 DNA reads TGTGCCAGCAGTTACTCAGGGTATAAGGGGGATACGCAGTATTTT.

The rearrangement uses TRBV18 and TRBJ1-1; D might be TRBD1 (5 bases). V was cut by 1 base and J by 1 base, with 16 bases left in between. CDR3 length equals 17 residues. CDR1 is KGHSH and CDR2 is LQKENI in the germline V gene. This chain's CDR3 is CASSPQLRGGRNTEAFF. The CDR3 DNA reads TGTGCCAGCTCACCACAGCTTCGCGGGGGACGGAACACTGAAGCTTTCTTT.

The J gene is TRBJ2-2, the V gene TRBV29-1; TRBD1 matches at 9 bases. J was trimmed by 6 bases and V by 6 bases; bases with no gene match: 5. This CDR3 has 13 amino acids. Germline CDR1 and CDR2: SQVTM and ANQGSEA. The CDR3 loop reads CSVRRTGAGELFF. CDR3 DNA sequence: TGCAGCGTCCGGCGGACAGGGGCCGGGGAGCTGTTTTTT.

This rearrangement joins TRBV7-8 to TRBJ1-1, with D possibly matching TRBD1 (6 bases). Germline V gives CDR1 SGHVS, CDR2 FQNEAQ. This CDR3 comprises 14 residues. V shed 1 base and J shed 1 base, with 7 bases lying between them. The CDR3 nucleotides are TGTGCCAGCAGCTTAGGGACAGCGAACACTGAAGCTTTCTTT. Translation gives CASSLGTANTEAFF.

J is TRBJ2-7 and V is TRBV7-9; D not certain. Germline V CDR1 and CDR2: SEHNR, FQNEAQ (reference sequence). CDR3 length: 11 amino acids. V lost 4 bases, J lost 3 bases, and 4 bases lay in between. The CDR3 bases are TGTGCCAGCAGCTCCTTCTACGAGCAGTACTTC. Translation gives CASSSFYEQYF.